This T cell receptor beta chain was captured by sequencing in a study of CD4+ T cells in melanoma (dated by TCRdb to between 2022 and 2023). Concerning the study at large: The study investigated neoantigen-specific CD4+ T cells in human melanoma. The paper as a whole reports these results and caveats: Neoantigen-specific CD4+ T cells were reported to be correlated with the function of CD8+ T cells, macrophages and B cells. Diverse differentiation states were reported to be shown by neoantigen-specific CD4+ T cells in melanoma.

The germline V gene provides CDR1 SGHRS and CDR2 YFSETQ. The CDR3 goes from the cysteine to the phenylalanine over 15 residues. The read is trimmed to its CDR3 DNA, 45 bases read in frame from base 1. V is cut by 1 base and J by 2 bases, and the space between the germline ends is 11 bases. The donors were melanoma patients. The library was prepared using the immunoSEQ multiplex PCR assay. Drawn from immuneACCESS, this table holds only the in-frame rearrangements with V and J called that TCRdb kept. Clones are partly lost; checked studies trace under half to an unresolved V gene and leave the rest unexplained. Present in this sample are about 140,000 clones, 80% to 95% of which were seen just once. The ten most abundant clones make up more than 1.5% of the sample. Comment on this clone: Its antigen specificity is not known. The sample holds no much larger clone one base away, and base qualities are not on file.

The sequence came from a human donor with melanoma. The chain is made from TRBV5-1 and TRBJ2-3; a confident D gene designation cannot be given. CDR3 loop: CASSLTNTDTDTQYF. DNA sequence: TGCGCCAGCAGCTTGACAAATACAGACACAGATACGCAGTATTTT. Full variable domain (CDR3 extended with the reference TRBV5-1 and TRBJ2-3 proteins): KAGVTQTPRYLIKTRGQQVTLSCSPISGHRSVSWYQQTPGQGLQFLFEYFSETQRNKGNFPGRFSGRQFSNSRSEMNVSTLELGDSALYLCASSLTNTDTDTQYFGPGTRLTVL.